A single sample is the source of the 10 T cell receptor beta chains below, sequenced in a study of human versus mouse CDR3 diversity and MHC coevolution. Measured with immunoSEQ multiplex PCR; TCRdb has only the in-frame clones, and not every one. The sample has about 83,000 clones; 85% to 95% are singletons. The material sequenced was naive CD4+ T cells from blood. The subset: CD45RO-negative CD62L-positive naive CD4 T cells. Receptors originate from a person aged 30 to 70 in good health.

The V and J genes are TRBV2 and TRBJ2-2, with TRBD1 identical over 8 bases. The length of the CDR3 is 15 residues. The V gene's germline CDR1 is SNHLY and CDR2 FYNNEI. Trimming at V came to 4 bases and at J to 4 bases, leaving 5 bases not matched to a gene. The CDR3 spells CASSGTGGGTGELFF. In DNA, the CDR3 is TGTGCCAGCAGTGGAACAGGGGGAGGCACCGGGGAGCTGTTTTTT.

The chain employs TRBV7-9 and TRBJ1-1, with D uncertain. CDR3 size: 14 residues. Trimming took 4 bases from V and 2 from J, leaving 11 bases between them. Germline CDR1 is SEHNR and CDR2 is FQNEAQ (reference sequence). The CDR3 region has the DNA TGTGCCAGCAGCTCGCGAGAGGGCAACACTGAAGCTTTCTTT. Translating gives CASSSREGNTEAFF.

The chain has TRBV6-5 and TRBJ1-1, with D perhaps matching TRBD1 (6 bases). The CDR3 is made up of 12 amino acids. The germline CDR1 and CDR2 sequences are MNHEY and SVGAGI. The V end lost 6 bases, the J end lost 4 bases, and 9 bases lay between the germline ends. CDR3 sequence: CASRDSATEAFF. CDR3 nucleotide sequence: TGTGCCAGCAGGGACAGTGCCACTGAAGCTTTCTTT.

This chain joins TRBV28 and TRBJ1-2; TRBD1 agrees at 7 bases. The V and J ends lost 5 bases and 8 bases, in that order; junction bases with no gene match: 8. Germline CDR1 and CDR2: MDHEN and SYDVKM. This CDR3 contains 13 residues. The CDR3 nucleotides are TGTGCCAGCAGTGCGGACAGGATTGGCGGCTACACCTTC. Translating it yields CASSADRIGGYTF.

J is TRBJ1-4 and V is TRBV2, with TRBD1 as a possible D gene (5 bases). The CDR3 extends over 15 amino acids. Trimming took off 4 bases at V and 0 bases at J, with 9 bases between the two ends. Germline CDR1 SNHLY, CDR2 FYNNEI. CDR3 loop: CASSVTGATNEKLFF. The CDR3 DNA reads TGTGCCAGCAGTGTTACGGGGGCAACTAATGAAAAACTGTTTTTT.

This chain uses TRBV5-1 with TRBJ2-3, with D hard to call. The CDR3 totals 15 residues. Germline values: CDR1 SGHRS, CDR2 YFSETQ. Deletions cut 3 bases from V and 2 bases from J, with 13 bases between. CDR3 coding DNA: TGCGCCAGCAGCTCAAACGGTCAGGACACAGATACGCAGTATTTT. As protein: CASSSNGQDTDTQYF.

This chain joins TRBV4-1 and TRBJ2-2, with D possibly TRBD2 on 5 matching bases. The germline gives CDR1 MGHRA, CDR2 YSYEKL. V was clipped by 6 bases and J by 6 bases, with 14 bases between them. This CDR3 comprises 14 residues. The chain's CDR3 is CASSSTSRAGELFF. CDR3 bases: TGCGCCAGCAGTAGTACTAGTAGGGCCGGGGAGCTGTTTTTT.

Remarks on this clone: At one end, the junction sequence differs from germline, possibly due to a read error. The chain recombines TRBV7-3 with TRBJ2-1; perhaps TRBD2 as D (5 bases). Germline CDR1 reads SGHTA; CDR2 reads FQGTGA. The CDR3 extends over 12 amino acids. The CDR3: CVSSPGNNEQFF. The CDR3 DNA sequence: TGTGTCAGCTCCCCGGGGAACAATGAGCAGTTCTTC.

This clone was observed a handful of times. The gene calls are TRBV19 and TRBJ1-6; weak D call: TRBD1 (6 bases). The germline V gene encodes CDR1 LNHDA and CDR2 SQIVND (reference sequence). Trimming removed 3 bases at V and 14 bases at J, with 14 bases between. This CDR3 has 13 amino acids. This CDR3 is CASSIQGSRTLHF. As DNA, the CDR3 is TGTGCCAGTAGTATCCAGGGGTCCCGGACCCTCCACTTT.

There are a few counts of this clone. The chain employs TRBV6-4 and TRBJ2-7; D is unclear. Germline assignment: CDR1 MRHNA and CDR2 SNTAGT. The ends were cut back, 0 bases at V and 12 bases at J, with 9 bases in the middle. The CDR3 is 11 residues long. This CDR3 reads CASSDSKSGYF. CDR3 bases: TGTGCCAGCAGTGACTCGAAGTCGGGGTACTTC.